These 15 T cell receptor beta chains were sequenced from one sample in a study of cytomegalovirus exposure and HLA in healthy donors. Primers included in the PCR were 60 Vbeta and 13 Jbeta primers. The data were produced by immunoSEQ multiplex PCR, yet TCRdb's version contains in-frame clones alone and is incomplete. Among over 80,000 clones listed, about four fifths were seen once. The sequencing sample was made of PBMCs. These receptors all come from a woman between 35 and 50 years old in good health and CMV-seronegative.

The rearrangement uses TRBV19 and TRBJ2-5; 8 bases line up with TRBD1. The DNA end favors TRBJ2-7, so the J call may be wrong. The V gene's germline CDR1 is LNHDA and CDR2 SQIVND (reference sequence). The CDR3 loop spans 14 amino acids. This chain's CDR3 is CASSRGQGKYEQYF. In nucleotides, the CDR3 is TGTGCCAGTAGTCGCGGACAGGGAAAGTACGAGCAGTACTTC.

The rearrangement joins TRBV5-1 to TRBJ1-6; TRBD1 matches 9 bases. The CDR3 runs 18 residues. V gave up 4 bases and J gave up 1 base; unmatched junction bases: 9. The germline V gene has CDR1 SGHRS and CDR2 YFSETQ. DNA for the CDR3: TGCGCCAGCAGCCCTAAACAGGGGGCCCAGTCCTATAATTCACCCCTCCACTTT. This encodes CASSPKQGAQSYNSPLHF. Full variable domain (missing parts from reference TRBV5-1 and TRBJ1-6): KAGVTQTPRYLIKTRGQQVTLSCSPISGHRSVSWYQQTPGQGLQFLFEYFSETQRNKGNFPGRFSGRQFSNSRSEMNVSTLELGDSALYLCASSPKQGAQSYNSPLHFGNGTRLTVT.

The chain combines TRBV28 with TRBJ2-5, with a tentative D call TRBD2 (6 bases). V dropped 6 bases and J dropped 5 bases, with 16 bases sitting between them. Germline V gene data show CDR1 as MDHEN and CDR2 as SYDVKM. The CDR3 is 14 amino acids. The CDR3 DNA reads TGTGCCAGCAGGCGGGACCGGGGGAGGGAGACCCAGTACTTC. Protein sequence: CASRRDRGRETQYF.

Notes on this clone: Other DNA sequences in this specimen translate into the identical CDR3. The V and J genes are TRBV11-3 and TRBJ2-7, with D maybe TRBD2 (6 bases). Germline V gene data show CDR1 as SGHNT and CDR2 as YENEEA. Trimming took off 3 bases at V and 0 bases at J, with 9 bases between the two ends. The CDR3 runs to 14 residues. The CDR3 DNA reads TGTGCCAGCAGCTTGGGGGGTAGCTCCTACGAGCAGTACTTC. This encodes CASSLGGSSYEQYF.

V and J are TRBV27 and TRBJ1-2; no firm D call. V was trimmed by 0 bases and J by 8 bases, leaving 10 bases between them. Germline V CDR1 and CDR2: MNHEY, SMNVEV (reference sequence). The CDR3 extends over 13 amino acids. Here the CDR3 reads CASSLSLSHGYTF. The CDR3 DNA sequence: TGTGCCAGCAGTTTATCGCTTAGCCACGGCTACACCTTC.

The CDR3 DNA is TGTGCCAGTAGTTCCCTTATCGGGTACTACACCTTC. Translated: CASSSLIGYYTF. The chain is built from TRBV19 and TRBJ1-2, with D unresolved. The CDR3 length is 12 residues. Germline V CDR1 and CDR2: LNHDA, SQIVND (reference sequence). V was shortened by 5 bases and J by 10 bases, with 14 bases between the two germline ends.

The chain joins TRBV5-1 to TRBJ2-5; 9 nucleotides agree with TRBD2. Germline trimming cut 5 bases from V and 1 base from J; bases unmatched to any gene: 3. The CDR3 length is 14 residues. Per the germline V gene, CDR1 is SGHRS and CDR2 is YFSETQ. CDR3 sequence reads: CASRSGRSQETQYF. The CDR3 DNA reads as TGCGCCAGCAGGAGCGGGAGGTCCCAAGAGACCCAGTACTTC.

The table lists this clone with a few counts. The rearrangement links TRBV5-1 to TRBJ1-2; D remains unclear. V lost 0 bases to trimming and J lost 6 bases, with 15 bases between them. The CDR3 covers 15 residues. The germline V gene encodes CDR1 SGHRS and CDR2 YFSETQ. CDR3 coding DNA: TGCGCCAGCAGCTTGGGCGTTCCGGGAGCGAATGGCTACACCTTC. Translated, it gives CASSLGVPGANGYTF.

There are a few counts of this clone. V gene TRBV11-2 combines with J gene TRBJ2-3; TRBD1 matches 8 bases. Trimming removed 7 bases from V and 2 bases from J; junction bases left unmatched: 8. The CDR3 loop spans 15 amino acids. Germline V gives CDR1 SGHAT, CDR2 FQNNGV. The CDR3 here is CASTFDRGYTDTQYF. CDR3 nucleotides: TGTGCCAGCACCTTCGACAGGGGTTACACAGATACGCAGTATTTT. The full variable domain, rest sourced from reference TRBV11-2 and TRBJ2-3, is EAGVAQSPRYKIIEKRQSVAFWCNPISGHATLYWYQQILGQGPKLLIQFQNNGVVDDSQLPKDRFSAERLKGVDSTLKIQPAKLEDSAVYLCASTFDRGYTDTQYFGPGTRLTVL.

This clone was seen more than once but under ten times. In nucleotides, the CDR3 is TGCGCCAGCAGCTTGGTCGGAGGGAGGAGAACAGATACGCAGTATTTT. Translated, it gives CASSLVGGRRTDTQYF. The J gene is TRBJ2-3, the V gene TRBV5-1; a possible D gene is TRBD2 (6 bases). CDR1 is SGHRS and CDR2 is YFSETQ in the germline V gene. The CDR3 runs 16 residues. Trimming cost V 0 bases and J 3 bases, with 14 bases left between them.

V and J are TRBV7-2 and TRBJ2-7; 7 bases fit TRBD2. The CDR3 length is 13 residues. Trimming took 3 bases from V and 4 from J; bases not matched to a gene: 3. Germline V gene lookup returns CDR1 SGHTA and CDR2 FQGNSA. Here the CDR3 reads CASSFLGGYEQYF. The DNA of the CDR3 is TGTGCCAGCAGCTTCTTGGGGGGGTACGAGCAGTACTTC.

This chain joins TRBV25-1 and TRBJ2-2, with D possibly matching TRBD1 (6 bases). CDR1 is MGHDK, CDR2 SYGVNS, per germline. The CDR3 consists of 16 residues. V lost 3 bases, J lost 0 bases, and 11 bases lay in between. Here the CDR3 reads CASSDLQGANTGELFF. The CDR3 coding sequence is TGTGCCAGCAGTGATCTACAGGGAGCGAACACCGGGGAGCTGTTTTTT.

This sequence joins TRBV5-1 and TRBJ2-1, with TRBD2 identical over 7 bases. Trimming at V came to 6 bases and at J to 6 bases, leaving 9 bases not matched to a gene. Germline V gives CDR1 SGHRS, CDR2 YFSETQ. The CDR3 covers 14 residues. The DNA of the CDR3 is TGCGCCAGCAAGCTTGGGAGGGCCGGCAATGAGCAGTTCTTC. It is translated as CASKLGRAGNEQFF.

The gene calls are TRBV5-4 and TRBJ2-5; a possible D gene is TRBD1 (5 bases). The CDR3 is 13 residues long. Germline loops: CDR1 SGHNT, CDR2 YYREEE (reference sequence). V dropped 0 bases and J dropped 3 bases, with 6 bases sitting between them. CDR3 DNA: TGTGCCAGCAGCTTGGGACAGAAAGAGACCCAGTACTTC. Its protein product is CASSLGQKETQYF.

Only a few counts were recorded for this clone. This sample also contains other DNA sequences that code for the same CDR3. This chain joins TRBV6-5 and TRBJ1-1; 7 bases match TRBD1. CDR1 is MNHEY, CDR2 SVGAGI, per germline. Trimming cost V 7 bases and J 5 bases; bases outside gene matches: 10. The CDR3 is 14 amino acids. The chain's CDR3 is CASTRDRGITEAFF. CDR3 nucleotides: TGTGCCAGCACCCGGGACAGAGGAATTACTGAAGCTTTCTTT.